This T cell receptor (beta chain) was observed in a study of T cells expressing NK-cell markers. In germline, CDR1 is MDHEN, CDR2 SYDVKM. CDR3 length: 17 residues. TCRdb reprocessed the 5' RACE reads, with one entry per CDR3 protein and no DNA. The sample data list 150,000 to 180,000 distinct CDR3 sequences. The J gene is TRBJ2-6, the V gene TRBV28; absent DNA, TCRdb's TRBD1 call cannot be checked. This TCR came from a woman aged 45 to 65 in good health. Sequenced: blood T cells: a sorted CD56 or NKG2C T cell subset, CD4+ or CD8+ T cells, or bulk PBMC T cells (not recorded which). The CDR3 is CASRGGTDISGANVLTF.